The 13 T cell receptor beta chains below all came from one sample that was sequenced in a study of blood T cells in healthy people across ages. PCR was performed a second time for about 7 to 11 cycles using a sample-barcoded 5' primer and a J-beta primer mix. Via MiXCR, TCRdb re-called the 5' RACE reads, giving one row per CDR3 protein. The sample includes 650,000 or so distinct CDR3 sequences, over 40% of them seen just once. Sequenced input: blood. The receptors originated from a woman aged 80 or over in good health.

This chain uses TRBV5-5 with TRBJ2-3; TRBD2 aligns across 10 bases. V lost 4 bases, J lost 2 bases, and 16 bases stayed unmatched. Germline lookup yields CDR1 SGHKS and CDR2 YYEKEE (reference sequence). This CDR3 contains 19 residues. The CDR3, as DNA: TGTGCCAGCAGCCTGGGGGGGCTAGCGGGGGCCCACCTCACAGATACGCAGTATTTT. This translates into CASSLGGLAGAHLTDTQYF.

This clonotype was observed at least ten times. The J gene is TRBJ2-5, the V gene TRBV9; D assignment may be TRBD1 or TRBD2 (6 bases each). The V and J ends lost 0 bases and 5 bases respectively, with 14 bases between them. CDR1 and CDR2 from the germline V gene are SGDLS and YYNGEE. The CDR3 length is 15 residues. Here the CDR3 DNA reads TGTGCCAGCAGCGTAGGTGGATTAGGGGGGGAGACCCAGTACTTC. Protein sequence: CASSVGGLGGETQYF. Filled out from reference TRBV9 and TRBJ2-5, the complete variable domain reads DSGVTQTPKHLITATGQRVTLRCSPRSGDLSVYWYQQSLDQGLQFLIQYYNGEERAKGNILERFSAQQFPDLHSELNLSSLELGDSALYFCASSVGGLGGETQYFGPGTRLLVL.

The chain employs TRBV7-3 and TRBJ2-1, with 9 bases fitting TRBD2. The CDR3 contains 15 residues. Germline values: CDR1 SGHTA, CDR2 FQGTGA. The junction had 3 bases not matched to a gene; V was cut back by 5 bases and J by 1 base. The DNA for the CDR3 is TGTGCCAGCAGCAACGCGGGAGGGTCCTACAATGAGCAGTTCTTC. This codes for CASSNAGGSYNEQFF.

This clonotype was observed a few times. J is TRBJ1-3 and V is TRBV28; D not certain. V lost 6 bases, J lost 0 bases, and 3 bases lay in between. Looked up from germline, CDR1 is MDHEN and CDR2 is SYDVKM. There are 12 residues in the CDR3. Written as DNA, the CDR3 is TGTGCCAGCAGACTCTCTGGAAACACCATATATTTT. Translating gives CASRLSGNTIYF.

The sample holds a few counts of this clonotype. A read error may explain this, as a much larger clone is one base away. J is TRBJ1-2 and V is TRBV24-1; D gene uncertain. Germline-derived CDR1 and CDR2 are KGHDR and SFDVKD. The CDR3 length is 12 residues. CDR3 amino acids: CATRDFRYGYTF. The DNA of the CDR3 is TGTGCCACCAGGGATTTCCGGTATGGCTACACCTTC.

In regard to this clonotype: A much more abundant neighbour one base away suggests this may be a read error. CDR3 amino acids: CASSQDLLKDIQYF. The CDR3 DNA follows: TGTGCCAGCAGCCAAGATCTGTTGAAAGACATTCAGTACTTC. The V and J genes are TRBV3-1 and TRBJ2-4; D not certain. With 0 bases removed from V and 8 bases from J, the gap between germline ends came to 11 bases. The CDR3 length is 14 residues. Germline V gives CDR1 LGHDT, CDR2 YNNKEL (reference sequence).

The genes are TRBV4-3 and TRBJ1-2, with TRBD1 matching 7 bases. Trimming cost V 2 bases and J 6 bases; bases outside gene matches: 3. Germline V lookup: CDR1 LGHNA, CDR2 YSLEER. CDR3 size: 13 residues. The CDR3 here is CASSQPTGNGYTF. The CDR3 DNA is TGCGCCAGCAGCCAACCGACAGGGAATGGCTACACCTTC.

This clonotype occurred a few times. This chain connects TRBV12-3 or TRBV12-4 to TRBJ1-1; D gene unclear. Trimming removed 5 bases from V and 4 bases from J, with 11 bases in between. CDR3 length: 13 residues. In DNA form, the CDR3 reads TGTGCCAGCAGTGTTGGCGAGTTCACTGAAGCTTTCTTT. Amino acids: CASSVGEFTEAFF.

This chain links TRBV4-1 with TRBJ1-1; D call uncertain. Germline values: CDR1 MGHRA, CDR2 YSYEKL. The CDR3 is 13 amino acids. The V end was cut by 1 base, the J end by 6 bases, with 9 bases between. CDR3 nucleotides: TGCGCCAGCAGCCAAGCGTACAAATCTGAAGCTTTCTTT. This codes for CASSQAYKSEAFF.

The gene calls are TRBV11-2 and TRBJ1-3; 11 bases align to TRBD1. The V and J ends lost 7 bases and 9 bases, in that order; junction bases with no gene match: 5. This CDR3 contains 13 residues. The germline gives CDR1 SGHAT, CDR2 FQNNGV. The CDR3 here is CASTRDRGSTIYF. In DNA form, the CDR3 reads TGTGCCAGCACTAGGGACAGGGGGAGCACCATATATTTT.

The CDR3 DNA follows: TGCGCCAGCAGCTTGGGTGGGGGACCGAACACTGAAGCTTTCTTT. Translating gives CASSLGGGPNTEAFF. The chain uses TRBV5-1 and TRBJ1-1; D may be TRBD1 (5 bases). This CDR3 spans 15 amino acids. The germline V gene has CDR1 SGHRS and CDR2 YFSETQ. Between the trimmed V and J ends, which lost 0 bases and 1 base, there was a span of 10 bases.

The table lists this clonotype with a few counts. The chain uses TRBV20-1 and TRBJ2-7, with 8 bases matching TRBD1. Losses at the gene ends were 4 bases for V and 8 bases for J; bases not matched to a gene: 13. This CDR3 is 14 amino acids long. Germline V CDR1 and CDR2: DFQATT, SNEGSKA (reference sequence). CDR3 bases: TGCAGTGCTATTTCGACAGGGGTGAGTTGCAAGCAGTACTTC. This codes for CSAISTGVSCKQYF.

This clonotype has only one observation. A read error is possible here, since a much larger clone lies one base away. The chain is built from TRBV7-2 and TRBJ1-2, with D possibly TRBD1 on 6 matching bases. Germline assignment: CDR1 SGHTA and CDR2 FQGNSA. The CDR3 loop spans 14 amino acids. This CDR3 reads CASNLNRENYGYTF. In nucleotides, the CDR3 is TGTGCCAGCAACTTAAACAGGGAGAACTATGGCTACACCTTC.